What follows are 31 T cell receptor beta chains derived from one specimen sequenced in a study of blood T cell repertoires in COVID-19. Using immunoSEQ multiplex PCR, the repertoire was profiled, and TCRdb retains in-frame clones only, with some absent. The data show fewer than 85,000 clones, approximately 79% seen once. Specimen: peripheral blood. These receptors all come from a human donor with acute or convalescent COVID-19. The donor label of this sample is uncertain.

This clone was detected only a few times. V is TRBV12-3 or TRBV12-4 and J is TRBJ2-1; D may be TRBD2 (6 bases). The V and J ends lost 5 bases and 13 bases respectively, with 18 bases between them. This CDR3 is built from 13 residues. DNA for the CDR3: TGTGCCAGCAGTCCTCGGGGGAGCAGCCACCAGTTCTTC. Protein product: CASSPRGSSHQFF.

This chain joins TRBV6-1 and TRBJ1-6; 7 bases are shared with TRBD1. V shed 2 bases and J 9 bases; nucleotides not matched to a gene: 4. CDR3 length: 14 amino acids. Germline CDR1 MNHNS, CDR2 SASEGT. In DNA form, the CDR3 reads TGTGCCAGCAGTGAAAATCCAGGGGGTTCACCCCTCCACTTT. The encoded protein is CASSENPGGSPLHF.

Here the CDR3 reads CASKRETYTGELFF. DNA for the CDR3: TGTGCCAGCAAGCGGGAGACTTACACCGGGGAGCTGTTTTTT. This chain joins TRBV6-5 and TRBJ2-2, with 8 bases fitting TRBD2. The CDR3 consists of 14 residues. Unmatched junction bases numbered 4, after V lost 7 bases and J lost 3 bases. Per germline, CDR1 MNHEY and CDR2 SVGAGI.

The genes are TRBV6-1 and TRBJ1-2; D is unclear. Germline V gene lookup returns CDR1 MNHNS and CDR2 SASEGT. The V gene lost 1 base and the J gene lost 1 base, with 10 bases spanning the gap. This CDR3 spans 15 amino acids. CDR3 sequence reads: CASSEGSSLNYGYTF. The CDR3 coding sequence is TGTGCCAGCAGTGAAGGGAGCAGTCTTAACTATGGCTACACCTTC.

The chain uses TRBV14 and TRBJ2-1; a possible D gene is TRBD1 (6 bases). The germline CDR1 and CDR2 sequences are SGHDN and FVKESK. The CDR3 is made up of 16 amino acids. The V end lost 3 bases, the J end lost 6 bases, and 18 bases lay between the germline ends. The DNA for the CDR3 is TGTGCCAGCAGCCACAATGGGGGCCAGGGCAGCAATGAGCAGTTCTTC. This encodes CASSHNGGQGSNEQFF.

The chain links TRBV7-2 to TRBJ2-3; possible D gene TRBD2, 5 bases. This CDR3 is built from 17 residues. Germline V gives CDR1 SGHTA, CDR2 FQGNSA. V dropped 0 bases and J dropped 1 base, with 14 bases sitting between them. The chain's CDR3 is CASSLALSGGRTDTQYF. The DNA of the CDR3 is TGTGCCAGCAGCTTAGCGCTATCTGGCGGGCGCACAGATACGCAGTATTTT. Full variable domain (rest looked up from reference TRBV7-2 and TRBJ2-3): GAGVSQSPSNKVTEKGKDVELRCDPISGHTALYWYRQSLGQGLEFLIYFQGNSAPDKSGLPSDRFSAERTGGSVSTLTIQRTQQEDSAVYLCASSLALSGGRTDTQYFGPGTRLTVL.

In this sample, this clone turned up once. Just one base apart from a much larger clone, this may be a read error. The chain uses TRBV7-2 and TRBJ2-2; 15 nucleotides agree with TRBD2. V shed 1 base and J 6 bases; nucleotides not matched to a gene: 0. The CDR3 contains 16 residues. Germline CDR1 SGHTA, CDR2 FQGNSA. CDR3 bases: TGTGCCAGCAGCTTAGGGACTAGCGGGAGGGCCGGGGAGCTGTTTTTT. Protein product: CASSLGTSGRAGELFF.

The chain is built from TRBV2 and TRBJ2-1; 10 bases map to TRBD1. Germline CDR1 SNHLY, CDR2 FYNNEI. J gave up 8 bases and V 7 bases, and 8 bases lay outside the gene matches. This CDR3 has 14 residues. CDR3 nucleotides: TGTGCCAGCAAGACGGGACAGGGGACCCATGAGCAGTTCTTC. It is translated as CASKTGQGTHEQFF.

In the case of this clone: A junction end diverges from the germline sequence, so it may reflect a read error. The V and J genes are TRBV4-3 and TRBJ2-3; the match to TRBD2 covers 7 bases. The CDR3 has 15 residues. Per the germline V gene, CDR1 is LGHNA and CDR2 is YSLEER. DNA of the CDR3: TGCGCCAGCAGTCAAGGGACTATGGGAACAAATACGCAGTATTTT. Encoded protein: CASSQGTMGTNTQYF.

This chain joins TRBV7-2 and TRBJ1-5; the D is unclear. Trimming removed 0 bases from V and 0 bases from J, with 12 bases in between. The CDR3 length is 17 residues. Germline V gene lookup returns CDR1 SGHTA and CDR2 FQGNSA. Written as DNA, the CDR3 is TGTGCCAGCAGCTTAGCCTTAACACGGAGTAGCAATCAGCCCCAGCATTTT. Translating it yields CASSLALTRSSNQPQHF.

The CDR3 nucleotides read TGTGCCAGCAGCGGCCCAACAGGAACGAATGAAAAACTGTTTTTT. This gives the protein CASSGPTGTNEKLFF. The rearrangement uses TRBV2 and TRBJ1-4; a possible D gene is TRBD1 (5 bases). The V end was cut by 6 bases, the J end by 5 bases, with 16 bases between. This CDR3 has 15 residues. Germline values: CDR1 SNHLY, CDR2 FYNNEI.

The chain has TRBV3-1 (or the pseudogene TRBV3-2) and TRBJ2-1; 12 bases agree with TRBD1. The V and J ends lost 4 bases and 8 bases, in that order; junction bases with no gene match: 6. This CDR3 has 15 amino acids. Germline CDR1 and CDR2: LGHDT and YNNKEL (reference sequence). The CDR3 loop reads CASSPGTGGSYEQFF. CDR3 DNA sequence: TGTGCCAGCAGCCCTGGGACAGGGGGCTCGTATGAGCAGTTCTTC.

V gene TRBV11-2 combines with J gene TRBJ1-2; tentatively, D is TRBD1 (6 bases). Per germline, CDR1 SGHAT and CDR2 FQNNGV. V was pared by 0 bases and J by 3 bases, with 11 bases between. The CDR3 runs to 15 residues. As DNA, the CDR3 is TGTGCCAGCAGCTTAGAGCCAGGGGCGGACTATGGCTACACCTTC. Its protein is CASSLEPGADYGYTF.

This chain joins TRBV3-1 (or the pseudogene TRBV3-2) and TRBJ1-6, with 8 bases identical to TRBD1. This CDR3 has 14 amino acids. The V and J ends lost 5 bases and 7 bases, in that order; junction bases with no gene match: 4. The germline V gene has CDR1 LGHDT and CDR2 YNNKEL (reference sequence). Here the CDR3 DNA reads TGTGCCAGCAGCACACAGGGGGGGAATTCACCCCTCCACTTT. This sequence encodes CASSTQGGNSPLHF.

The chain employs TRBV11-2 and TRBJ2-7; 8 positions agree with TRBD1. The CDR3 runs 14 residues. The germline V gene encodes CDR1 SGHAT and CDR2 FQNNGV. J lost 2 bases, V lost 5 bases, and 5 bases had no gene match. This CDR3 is CASSPLQGAYEQYF. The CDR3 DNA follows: TGTGCCAGCAGCCCCCTACAGGGGGCCTACGAGCAGTACTTC.

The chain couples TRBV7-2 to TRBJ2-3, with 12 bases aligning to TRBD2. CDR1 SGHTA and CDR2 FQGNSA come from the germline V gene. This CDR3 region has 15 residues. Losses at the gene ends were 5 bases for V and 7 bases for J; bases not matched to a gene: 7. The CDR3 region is CASSPLAGGPNTQYF. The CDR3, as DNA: TGTGCCAGCAGCCCGCTAGCGGGGGGGCCTAATACGCAGTATTTT.

The CDR3 loop reads CASTPGQVFQETQYF. DNA of the CDR3: TGTGCCAGTACTCCGGGACAGGTGTTCCAAGAGACCCAGTACTTC. The chain employs TRBV9 and TRBJ2-5, with 8 bases matching TRBD1. The junction had 10 bases not matched to a gene; V was cut back by 8 bases and J by 1 base. Germline V lookup: CDR1 SGDLS, CDR2 YYNGEE. CDR3 length equals 15 residues.

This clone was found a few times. CDR3 DNA: TGTGCCAGGCGCCAGCCCCAGCATTTT. Amino acids: CARRQPQHF. The J gene is TRBJ1-5, the V gene TRBV12-3 or TRBV12-4; no clear D gene. The CDR3 is made up of 9 amino acids. V shed 9 bases and J shed 7 bases, with 4 bases lying between them.

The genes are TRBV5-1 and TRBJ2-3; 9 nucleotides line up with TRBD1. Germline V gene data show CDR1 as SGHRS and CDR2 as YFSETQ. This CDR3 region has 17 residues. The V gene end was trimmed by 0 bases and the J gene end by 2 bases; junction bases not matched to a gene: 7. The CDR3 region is CASSLGPGQGSTDTQYF. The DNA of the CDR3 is TGCGCCAGCAGCTTGGGACCGGGACAGGGTTCCACAGATACGCAGTATTTT.

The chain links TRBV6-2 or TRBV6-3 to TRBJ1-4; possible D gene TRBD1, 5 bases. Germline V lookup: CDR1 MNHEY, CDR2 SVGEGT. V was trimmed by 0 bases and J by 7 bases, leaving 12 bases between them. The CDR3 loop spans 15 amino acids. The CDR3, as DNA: TGTGCCAGCAGTTACTCGAGTCGGGGGGTTGAAAAACTGTTTTTT. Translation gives CASSYSSRGVEKLFF.

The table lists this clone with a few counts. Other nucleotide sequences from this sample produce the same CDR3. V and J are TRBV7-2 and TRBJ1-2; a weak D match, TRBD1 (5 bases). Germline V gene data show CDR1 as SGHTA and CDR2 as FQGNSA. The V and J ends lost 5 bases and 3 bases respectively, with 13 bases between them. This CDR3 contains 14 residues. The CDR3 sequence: CASSPRGGDYGYTF. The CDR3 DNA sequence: TGTGCCAGCAGCCCCCGGGGAGGGGACTATGGCTACACCTTC.

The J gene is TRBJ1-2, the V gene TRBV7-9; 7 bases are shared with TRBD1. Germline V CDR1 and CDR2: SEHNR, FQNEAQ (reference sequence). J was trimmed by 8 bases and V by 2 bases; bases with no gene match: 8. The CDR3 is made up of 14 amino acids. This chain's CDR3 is CASSLSEGASGYTF. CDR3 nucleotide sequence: TGTGCCAGCAGCTTATCGGAGGGGGCGTCCGGCTACACCTTC.

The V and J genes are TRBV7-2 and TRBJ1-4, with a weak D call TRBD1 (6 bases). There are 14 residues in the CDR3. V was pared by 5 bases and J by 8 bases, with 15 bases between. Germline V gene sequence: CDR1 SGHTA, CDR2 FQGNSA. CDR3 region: CASSHSRGREKLFF. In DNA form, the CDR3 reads TGTGCCAGCAGCCATAGCAGGGGAAGAGAAAAACTGTTTTTT.

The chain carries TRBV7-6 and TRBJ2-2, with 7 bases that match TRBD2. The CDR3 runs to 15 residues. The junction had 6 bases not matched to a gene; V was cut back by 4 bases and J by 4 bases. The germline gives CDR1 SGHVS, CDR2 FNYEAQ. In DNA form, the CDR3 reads TGTGCCAGCAGCTGGGGAGGGGCCTTCACCGGGGAGCTGTTTTTT. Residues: CASSWGGAFTGELFF.

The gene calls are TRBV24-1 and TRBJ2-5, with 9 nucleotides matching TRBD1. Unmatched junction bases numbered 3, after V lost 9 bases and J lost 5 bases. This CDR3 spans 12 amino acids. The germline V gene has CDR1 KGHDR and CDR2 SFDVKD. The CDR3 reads CATGQGLETQYF. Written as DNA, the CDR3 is TGTGCCACCGGACAGGGGCTGGAGACCCAGTACTTC.

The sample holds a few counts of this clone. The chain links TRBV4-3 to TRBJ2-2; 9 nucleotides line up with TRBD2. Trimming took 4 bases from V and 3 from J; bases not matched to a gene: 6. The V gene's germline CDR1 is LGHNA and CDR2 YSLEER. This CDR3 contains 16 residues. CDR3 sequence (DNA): TGCGCCAGCAGCCCCACGGGACTAGCCGACACCGGGGAGCTGTTTTTT. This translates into CASSPTGLADTGELFF.

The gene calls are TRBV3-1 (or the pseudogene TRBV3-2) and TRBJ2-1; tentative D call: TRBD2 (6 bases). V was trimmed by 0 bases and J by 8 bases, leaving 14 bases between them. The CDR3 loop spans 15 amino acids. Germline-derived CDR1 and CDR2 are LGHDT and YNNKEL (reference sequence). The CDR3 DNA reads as TGTGCCAGCAGCCAAGAGACGCTAGCGTTCTATGAGCAGTTCTTC. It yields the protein CASSQETLAFYEQFF.

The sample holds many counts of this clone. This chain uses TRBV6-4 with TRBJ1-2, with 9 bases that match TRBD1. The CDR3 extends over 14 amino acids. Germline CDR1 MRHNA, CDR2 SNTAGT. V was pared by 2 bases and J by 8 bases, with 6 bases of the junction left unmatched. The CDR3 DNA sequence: TGTGCCAGCAGTGACACAGGGGGCATTTGGGGCTACACCTTC. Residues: CASSDTGGIWGYTF.

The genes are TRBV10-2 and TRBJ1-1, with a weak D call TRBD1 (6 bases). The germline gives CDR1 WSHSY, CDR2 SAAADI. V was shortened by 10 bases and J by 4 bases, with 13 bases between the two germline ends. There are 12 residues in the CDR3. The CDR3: CATEQGATEAFF. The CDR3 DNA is TGCGCCACCGAACAGGGAGCCACTGAAGCTTTCTTT.

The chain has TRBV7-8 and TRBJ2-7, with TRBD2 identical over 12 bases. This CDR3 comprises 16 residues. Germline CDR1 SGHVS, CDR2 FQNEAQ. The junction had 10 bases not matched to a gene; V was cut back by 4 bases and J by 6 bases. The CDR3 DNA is TGTGCCAGCAGCTCAAGGAGACTAGCGGGAGTAGGCGAGCAGTACTTC. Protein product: CASSSRRLAGVGEQYF.

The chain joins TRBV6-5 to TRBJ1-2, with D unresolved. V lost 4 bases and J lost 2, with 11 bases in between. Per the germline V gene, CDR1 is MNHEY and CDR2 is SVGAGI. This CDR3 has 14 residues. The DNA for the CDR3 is TGTGCCAGCAGTTCGTCCGGTGTCAACTATGGCTACACCTTC. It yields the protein CASSSSGVNYGYTF.